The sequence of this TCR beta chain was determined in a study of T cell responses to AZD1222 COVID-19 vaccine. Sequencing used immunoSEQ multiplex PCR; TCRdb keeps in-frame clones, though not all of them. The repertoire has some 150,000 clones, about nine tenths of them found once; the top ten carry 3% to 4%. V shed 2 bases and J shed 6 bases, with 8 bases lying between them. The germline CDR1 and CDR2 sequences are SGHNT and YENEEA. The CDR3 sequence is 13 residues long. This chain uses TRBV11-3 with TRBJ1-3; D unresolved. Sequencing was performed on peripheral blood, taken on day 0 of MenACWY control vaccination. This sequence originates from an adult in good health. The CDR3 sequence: CASSLNSENTIYF. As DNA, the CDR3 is TGTGCCAGCAGCTTAAACAGTGAAAACACCATATATTTT.